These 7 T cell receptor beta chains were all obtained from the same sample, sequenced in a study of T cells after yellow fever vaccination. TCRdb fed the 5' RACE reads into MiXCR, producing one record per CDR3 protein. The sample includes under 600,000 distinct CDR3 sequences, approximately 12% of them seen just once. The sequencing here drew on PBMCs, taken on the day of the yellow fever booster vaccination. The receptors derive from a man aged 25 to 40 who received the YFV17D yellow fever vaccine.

CDR3 sequence: CASSLKEPGFGEQFF. CDR3 nucleotide sequence: TGCGCCAGCAGCTTGAAAGAACCTGGTTTCGGTGAGCAGTTCTTC. The chain uses TRBV5-1 and TRBJ2-1; D uncertain. Germline loops: CDR1 SGHRS, CDR2 YFSETQ. Trimming left V 1 base short and J 9 bases short, with 17 bases between. CDR3 length: 15 amino acids.

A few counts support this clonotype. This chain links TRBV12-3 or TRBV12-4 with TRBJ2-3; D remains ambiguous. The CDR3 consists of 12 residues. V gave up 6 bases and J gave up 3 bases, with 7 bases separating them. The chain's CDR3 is CASRGITDTQYF. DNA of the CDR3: TGTGCCAGCAGGGGGATTACAGATACGCAGTATTTT.

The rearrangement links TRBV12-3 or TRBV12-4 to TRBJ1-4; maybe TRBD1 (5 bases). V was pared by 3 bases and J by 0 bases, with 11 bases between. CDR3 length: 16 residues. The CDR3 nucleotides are TGTGCCAGCAGTTTTGGGGGAGCCGCAACTAATGAAAAACTGTTTTTT. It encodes CASSFGGAATNEKLFF.

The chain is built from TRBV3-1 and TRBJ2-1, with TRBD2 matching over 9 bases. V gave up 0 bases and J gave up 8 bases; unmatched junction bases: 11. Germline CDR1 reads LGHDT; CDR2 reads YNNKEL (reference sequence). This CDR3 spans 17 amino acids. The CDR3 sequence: CASSQELSGSQIYEQFF. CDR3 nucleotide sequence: TGTGCCAGCAGCCAAGAACTTAGCGGGAGCCAAATATATGAGCAGTTCTTC.

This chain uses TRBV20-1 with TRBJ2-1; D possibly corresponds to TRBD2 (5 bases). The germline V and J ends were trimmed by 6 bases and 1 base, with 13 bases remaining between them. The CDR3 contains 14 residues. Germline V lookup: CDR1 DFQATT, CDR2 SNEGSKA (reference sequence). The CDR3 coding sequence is TGCAGTGCAAGCCTAGGCGGGTCCTACAATGAGCAGTTCTTC. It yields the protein CSASLGGSYNEQFF.

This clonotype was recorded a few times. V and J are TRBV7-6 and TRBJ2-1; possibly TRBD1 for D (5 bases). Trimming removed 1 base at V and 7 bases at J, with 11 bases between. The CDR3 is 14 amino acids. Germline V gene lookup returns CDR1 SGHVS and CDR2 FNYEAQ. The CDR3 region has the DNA TGTGCCAGCAGCTTAGGGGCAGGGAAGAATGAGCAGTTCTTC. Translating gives CASSLGAGKNEQFF.

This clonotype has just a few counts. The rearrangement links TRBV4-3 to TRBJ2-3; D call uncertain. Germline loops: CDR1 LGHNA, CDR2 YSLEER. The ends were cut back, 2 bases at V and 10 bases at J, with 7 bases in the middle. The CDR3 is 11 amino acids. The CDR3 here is CASSQSGAQYF. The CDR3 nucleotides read TGCGCCAGCAGCCAATCTGGGGCGCAGTATTTT.